These 20 T cell receptor beta chains were sequenced from one sample in a study of T cells after yellow fever vaccination. In TCRdb, the 5' RACE reads were re-called with MiXCR into one record per CDR3 protein. The sample shows 250,000 to 350,000 distinct CDR3 sequences, approximately 10% of them seen only once. This specimen consisted of CD4+ T cells sorted from PBMCs, obtained 5 days after the yellow fever booster vaccination. The receptors were gathered from a man aged 18 to 35 who received the YFV17D yellow fever vaccine.

This clonotype was observed many times. The genes are TRBV4-1 and TRBJ2-1; 13 nucleotides line up with TRBD2. Germline assignment: CDR1 MGHRA and CDR2 YSYEKL. V gave up 0 bases and J gave up 8 bases; unmatched junction bases: 4. The length of the CDR3 is 16 residues. The CDR3 DNA follows: TGCGCCAGCAGCCAAGAAATACTAGCGGGGGGGTATGAGCAGTTCTTC. Residues: CASSQEILAGGYEQFF.

This chain connects TRBV30 to TRBJ2-5; no firm D call. V was clipped by 1 base and J by 5 bases, with 11 bases between them. The CDR3 runs to 13 residues. Germline CDR1 is GTSNPN and CDR2 is SVGIG (reference sequence). CDR3 sequence: CAWSALGMETQYF. CDR3 in DNA: TGTGCCTGGAGTGCTCTGGGAATGGAGACCCAGTACTTC.

The gene calls are TRBV2 and TRBJ2-2; 8 bases map to TRBD1. This CDR3 comprises 14 residues. The ends lost 8 bases at V and 1 base at J; junction bases unmatched: 3. Germline CDR1 SNHLY, CDR2 FYNNEI. CDR3 nucleotides: TGTGCCAGCTCAGGGGGCTGGAACACCGGGGAGCTGTTTTTT. Translated: CASSGGWNTGELFF.

This clonotype occurred many times. CDR3 DNA: TGCAGTGCTACCGGGACCGGGGAGTCAGGGCCCCAGCATTTT. Translated, it gives CSATGTGESGPQHF. This sequence joins TRBV20-1 and TRBJ1-5, with D possibly being TRBD1 (5 bases). There are 14 residues in the CDR3. Trimming left V 4 bases short and J 9 bases short, with 19 bases between. Germline V gives CDR1 DFQATT, CDR2 SNEGSKA (reference sequence).

The rearrangement uses TRBV14 and TRBJ2-1; no clear D. Trimming removed 2 bases at V and 0 bases at J, with 5 bases between. The CDR3 has 14 amino acids. Germline CDR1 reads SGHDN; CDR2 reads FVKESK. As DNA, the CDR3 is TGTGCCAGCAGCCAACCTTTCTCCTACAATGAGCAGTTCTTC. It is translated as CASSQPFSYNEQFF.

This clonotype was counted ten times or more. This chain connects TRBV15 to TRBJ2-7; maybe TRBD2 (5 bases). This CDR3 comprises 13 residues. Germline lookup yields CDR1 LNHNV and CDR2 YYDKDF (reference sequence). V was clipped by 3 bases and J by 2 bases, with 8 bases between them. CDR3 sequence reads: CATSSGGPYEQYF. As DNA, the CDR3 is TGTGCCACCAGCAGTGGCGGGCCCTACGAGCAGTACTTC.

The chain joins TRBV7-4 to TRBJ2-3; D gene uncertain. CDR1 and CDR2 (germline): SGHVT, SQSDAQ. The CDR3 runs 15 residues. The V and J ends lost 1 base and 2 bases respectively, with 10 bases between them. The CDR3 DNA follows: TGTGCCAGCAGCTTAGGGCAGAGATACACAGATACGCAGTATTTT. This sequence encodes CASSLGQRYTDTQYF.

The rearrangement joins TRBV11-2 to TRBJ2-2, with no clear D. V dropped 4 bases and J dropped 6 bases, with 12 bases sitting between them. Germline CDR1 reads SGHAT; CDR2 reads FQNNGV. The CDR3 spans 14 residues. The CDR3 region has the DNA TGTGCCAGCAGCTCCCCTAGAAGTCCCGGGGAGCTGTTTTTT. This encodes CASSSPRSPGELFF.

This clonotype appeared a few times. J is TRBJ1-6 and V is TRBV18; TRBD1 is a possible D gene (6 bases). V lost 6 bases and J lost 7, with 10 bases in between. The CDR3 spans 13 residues. The germline V gene has CDR1 KGHSH and CDR2 LQKENI. The CDR3 region is CASSRGGNSPLHF. The CDR3 DNA reads TGTGCCAGCTCGCGTGGGGGCAATTCACCCCTCCACTTT.

This clonotype was detected only a few times. The V gene is TRBV6-5, the J gene TRBJ2-7; 9 nucleotides match TRBD1. The CDR3 has 14 residues. Trimming at V came to 8 bases and at J to 4 bases, leaving 9 bases not matched to a gene. Germline assignment: CDR1 MNHEY and CDR2 SVGAGI. The CDR3 reads CASGTGTGSYEQYF. In nucleotides, the CDR3 is TGTGCCAGCGGGACCGGGACAGGGTCTTACGAGCAGTACTTC.

The chain combines TRBV3-1 with TRBJ1-2; 8 bases match TRBD1. The CDR3 sequence is 15 residues long. Unmatched junction bases numbered 7, after V lost 0 bases and J lost 7 bases. Germline lookup yields CDR1 LGHDT and CDR2 YNNKEL (reference sequence). The CDR3 DNA follows: TGTGCCAGCAGCCAAGATATTGGGACAGGTTCTGGCTACACCTTC. It translates to CASSQDIGTGSGYTF.

This clonotype was picked up many times. The chain combines TRBV12-3 or TRBV12-4 with TRBJ1-5, with 7 bases matching TRBD1. This CDR3 region has 13 residues. Trimming at V came to 4 bases and at J to 7 bases, leaving 4 bases not matched to a gene. The CDR3 coding sequence is TGTGCCAGCAGTTCTACGGACAGGCAGCCCCAGCATTTT. It encodes CASSSTDRQPQHF.

This clonotype appeared a few times. The chain links TRBV18 to TRBJ2-7, with a weak D call TRBD2 (5 bases). V lost 3 bases to trimming and J lost 0 bases, with 9 bases between them. The CDR3 sequence is 14 residues long. Per germline, CDR1 KGHSH and CDR2 LQKENI. The CDR3 bases are TGTGCCAGCTCACCTGAGGGTTTCTCCTACGAGCAGTACTTC. Its protein is CASSPEGFSYEQYF.

The chain links TRBV30 to TRBJ1-2; D not certain. V was pared by 5 bases and J by 5 bases, with 15 bases between. CDR3 length equals 13 residues. Germline CDR1 is GTSNPN and CDR2 is SVGIG (reference sequence). The CDR3 here is CAWGRPNGYGYTF. The CDR3 nucleotides read TGTGCCTGGGGGCGGCCGAACGGATATGGCTACACCTTC. Complete variable domain (other parts from reference TRBV30 and TRBJ1-2): SQTIHQWPATLVQPVGSPLSLECTVEGTSNPNLYWYRQAAGRGLQLLFYSVGIGQISSEVPQNLSASRPQDRQFILSSKKLLLSDSGFYLCAWGRPNGYGYTFGSGTRLTVV.

This chain joins TRBV6-5 and TRBJ2-1; the D call may be TRBD1 or TRBD2 (6 bases each). Germline assignment: CDR1 MNHEY and CDR2 SVGAGI. Trimming removed 6 bases at V and 9 bases at J, with 21 bases between. This CDR3 is 15 amino acids long. The CDR3 loop reads CASSLGGSLQGEQFF. The CDR3 DNA reads TGTGCCAGCAGCCTGGGGGGCTCCCTTCAGGGTGAGCAGTTCTTC.

This clonotype has just a few counts. The chain uses TRBV30 and TRBJ2-1, with TRBD2 as a possible D gene (7 bases). CDR1 is GTSNPN and CDR2 is SVGIG in the germline V gene (reference sequence). V shed 1 base and J shed 8 bases, with 21 bases lying between them. The length of the CDR3 is 16 residues. CDR3 amino acids: CAWSAFRGGAGDEQFF. The CDR3 nucleotides read TGTGCCTGGAGTGCGTTTAGGGGGGGGGCCGGAGATGAGCAGTTCTTC.

This clonotype was picked up a small number of times. V and J are TRBV12-3 or TRBV12-4 and TRBJ2-3, with D uncertain. Between the trimmed V and J ends, which lost 6 bases and 4 bases, there was a span of 8 bases. The CDR3 extends over 12 amino acids. The CDR3 bases are TGTGCCAGCAGCCCCTGGCCAGATACGCAGTATTTT. Its protein product is CASSPWPDTQYF.

The J gene is TRBJ2-5, the V gene TRBV6-1; possibly TRBD1 for D (6 bases). CDR1 is MNHNS, CDR2 SASEGT, per germline. Between the trimmed V and J ends, which lost 8 bases and 5 bases, there was a span of 15 bases. The CDR3 length is 13 residues. CDR3 protein: CASDPGAWETQYF. In DNA form, the CDR3 reads TGTGCCAGCGACCCAGGGGCGTGGGAGACCCAGTACTTC.

This clonotype was detected a few times. The chain joins TRBV7-8 to TRBJ1-5; D is uncertain. V was pared by 5 bases and J by 7 bases, with 18 bases between. Per germline, CDR1 SGHVS and CDR2 FQNEAQ. The CDR3 consists of 15 residues. This CDR3 reads CASSPHRRGGQPQHF. The CDR3 DNA reads as TGTGCCAGCAGCCCTCATCGGAGAGGAGGGCAGCCCCAGCATTTT.

This clonotype came up a few times. This chain connects TRBV29-1 to TRBJ1-1; D is uncertain. Trimming removed 6 bases at V and 5 bases at J, with 16 bases between. Germline CDR1 SQVTM, CDR2 ANQGSEA. This CDR3 has 13 amino acids. CDR3 sequence (DNA): TGCAGCGTATCAGCCCCCCCGAGGACTGAAGCTTTCTTT. Protein product: CSVSAPPRTEAFF.